The next 24 T cell receptor beta chains were all read from a single sample in a study of patients and donors after allogeneic stem cell transplantation (dated by TCRdb to the early 2020s). The method was RT-PCR. The sample was run on a NextSeq 550. TCRdb trimmed the raw reads at Q25, called clones with MiXCR and kept productive beta chains. Each CDR3 protein appears once, grouped with its most common genes and DNA. This sample comprises approximately 200,000 distinct CDR3 sequences, 35% to 50% of them detected only once. 33% of the sample is in the top ten clones. Sequencing used blood, either unsorted or a sorted T cell fraction (not recorded which). The receptors were gathered from a human donor who was either an allogeneic HSCT recipient or a stem cell or donor lymphocyte infusion donor (not recorded which). It is not recorded whose cells these are; they may come from a transplant donor.

This clonotype has only a few counts. The junction departs from the called germline gene at one end, perhaps through a read error. The chain is built from TRBV27 and TRBJ1-1; no clear D. The germline gives CDR1 MNHEY, CDR2 SMNVEV (reference sequence). This CDR3 region has 11 residues. The DNA for the CDR3 is TGTGCCAGCAGTGGCCGCACTGAAGCTTTTTTT. Translation: CASSGRTEAFF.

This clonotype has a handful of counts. The chain couples TRBV25-1 to TRBJ1-5; TRBD1 matches 7 bases. J was trimmed by 7 bases and V by 4 bases; bases with no gene match: 7. The CDR3 has 14 residues. Germline CDR1 is MGHDK and CDR2 is SYGVNS. CDR3 region: CASSAQGEEQPQHF. The DNA for the CDR3 is TGTGCCAGCAGTGCGCAGGGGGAGGAACAGCCCCAGCATTTT.

The chain is built from TRBV5-1 and TRBJ1-1; 7 bases line up with TRBD1. There are 16 residues in the CDR3. Germline V lookup: CDR1 SGHRS, CDR2 YFSETQ. J was trimmed by 3 bases and V by 2 bases; bases with no gene match: 10. In DNA, the CDR3 is TGCGCCAGCAGCTTCAGGGGGGTAAGGTACGACACTGAAGCTTTCTTT. Translation gives CASSFRGVRYDTEAFF.

This clonotype was seen a handful of times. The chain carries TRBV24-1 and TRBJ1-5; D remains ambiguous. The CDR3 contains 14 residues. Germline V gene lookup returns CDR1 KGHDR and CDR2 SFDVKD. Trimming pared 9 bases from V and 0 bases from J, leaving 11 bases between. The chain's CDR3 is CATSMGASNQPQHF. CDR3 coding DNA: TGTGCCACCTCGATGGGTGCTAGCAATCAGCCCCAGCATTTT.

V usage is TRBV7-6 and J usage is TRBJ2-1; D is unresolved. V was shortened by 2 bases and J by 5 bases, with 22 bases between the two germline ends. The CDR3 has 18 residues. Germline V gene sequence: CDR1 SGHVS, CDR2 FNYEAQ. The CDR3 region has the DNA TGTGCCAGCAGCTTACTTTCGTATAGTCTAGGAGTGAACAATGAGCAGTTCTTC. Its protein product is CASSLLSYSLGVNNEQFF.

This clonotype has just a few counts. The chain is built from TRBV20-1 and TRBJ1-2, with D maybe TRBD1 (6 bases). Per the germline V gene, CDR1 is DFQATT and CDR2 is SNEGSKA (reference sequence). The CDR3 sequence is 12 residues long. Trimming removed 5 bases at V and 7 bases at J, with 14 bases between. The CDR3 DNA is TGCAGTGCTGGACGGGGGCAAGGTGGCTACACCTTC. This gives the protein CSAGRGQGGYTF.

This clonotype has only a few counts. The chain carries TRBV20-1 and TRBJ1-1; the D is unclear. V was shortened by 2 bases and J by 1 base, with 14 bases between the two germline ends. Germline V gene lookup returns CDR1 DFQATT and CDR2 SNEGSKA (reference sequence). The CDR3 has 15 amino acids. In nucleotides, the CDR3 is TGCAGTGCTAGACCAAAGAAGGCCCCGAACACTGAAGCTTTCTTT. Translating it yields CSARPKKAPNTEAFF.

This clonotype was detected a few times. The chain has TRBV29-1 and TRBJ1-1, with TRBD1 matching over 8 bases. Trimming removed 4 bases from V and 4 bases from J; junction bases left unmatched: 5. Germline lookup yields CDR1 SQVTM and CDR2 ANQGSEA. The CDR3 totals 13 residues. DNA for the CDR3: TGCAGCGTTGGGCAGGGGGCCGGCACTGAAGCTTTCTTT. It encodes CSVGQGAGTEAFF. Full variable domain (rest looked up from reference TRBV29-1 and TRBJ1-1): SAVISQKPSRDICQRGTSLTIQCQVDSQVTMMFWYRQQPGQSLTLIATANQGSEATYESGFVIDKFPISRPNLTFSTLTVSNMSPEDSSIYLCSVGQGAGTEAFFGQGTRLTVV.

The chain combines TRBV7-2 with TRBJ2-5; TRBD1 or TRBD2 may be the D gene (6 bases each). The CDR3 loop spans 13 amino acids. CDR1 is SGHTA, CDR2 FQGNSA, per germline. Trimming left V 5 bases short and J 4 bases short, with 11 bases between. The CDR3 loop is CASSVQGGETQYF. In DNA, the CDR3 is TGTGCCAGCAGCGTACAGGGAGGAGAGACCCAGTACTTC.

The chain employs TRBV4-3 and TRBJ2-1; 8 nucleotides line up with TRBD2. The germline V gene encodes CDR1 LGHNA and CDR2 YSLEER. CDR3 length: 16 residues. V lost 3 bases, J lost 7 bases, and 11 bases stayed unmatched. The CDR3 is CASSHPLTGGPNEQFF. CDR3 DNA: TGCGCCAGCAGCCACCCATTGACGGGGGGGCCTAATGAGCAGTTCTTC.

The chain's CDR3 is CASSTGTGSGYTF. The CDR3 DNA follows: TGTGCCAGCAGCACCGGGACAGGGAGTGGCTACACCTTC. The V call is TRBV25-1, the J call TRBJ1-2, with 9 positions matching TRBD1. This CDR3 region has 13 residues. The germline gives CDR1 MGHDK, CDR2 SYGVNS. Unmatched junction bases numbered 6, after V lost 6 bases and J lost 7 bases.

This sequence joins TRBV28 and TRBJ2-7, with D unresolved. Between the trimmed V and J ends, which lost 3 bases and 6 bases, there was a span of 9 bases. Germline CDR1 is MDHEN and CDR2 is SYDVKM. The CDR3 is made up of 12 amino acids. CDR3 residues: CASSFAEIEQYF. DNA for the CDR3: TGTGCCAGCAGTTTCGCTGAGATCGAGCAGTACTTC.

This chain uses TRBV12-3 or TRBV12-4 with TRBJ2-1; TRBD2 is a possible D gene (6 bases). V lost 1 base to trimming and J lost 12 bases, with 16 bases between them. This CDR3 contains 14 residues. CDR3: CASSLGGEKRAQFF. CDR3 nucleotides: TGTGCCAGCAGTTTAGGGGGGGAGAAAAGGGCGCAGTTCTTC.

This clonotype was counted a few times. The CDR3 coding sequence is TGTGCCAGCAGAGAGCCGCCGGTCGGGCCTAACCACACCATATATTTT. It translates to CASREPPVGPNHTIYF. The chain has TRBV12-3 or TRBV12-4 and TRBJ1-3; no clear D. The V end was cut by 6 bases, the J end by 8 bases, with 23 bases between. The CDR3 has 16 amino acids.

This clonotype has just a few counts. The chain combines TRBV12-3 or TRBV12-4 with TRBJ2-7; the match to TRBD1 covers 8 bases. The CDR3 runs to 15 residues. Trimming at V came to 5 bases and at J to 1 base, leaving 7 bases not matched to a gene. CDR3 residues: CASSPGDRKSYEQYF. The CDR3 nucleotides read TGTGCCAGCAGTCCAGGGGACAGGAAATCCTACGAGCAGTACTTC.

The J gene is TRBJ2-7, the V gene TRBV3-1, with 11 bases aligning to TRBD2. This CDR3 spans 16 amino acids. V was pared by 4 bases and J by 2 bases, with 7 bases of the junction left unmatched. CDR1 LGHDT and CDR2 YNNKEL come from the germline V gene (reference sequence). This chain's CDR3 is CASSPWTSGSTYEQYF. The CDR3 DNA follows: TGTGCCAGCAGCCCTTGGACTAGCGGGTCAACCTACGAGCAGTACTTC.

This clonotype was detected a few times. The genes are TRBV6-5 and TRBJ2-1, with D perhaps assigned TRBD1 or TRBD2 (5 bases each). CDR3 length equals 13 residues. Looked up from germline, CDR1 is MNHEY and CDR2 is SVGAGI. Trimming took 5 bases from V and 6 from J, leaving 11 bases between them. CDR3 sequence: CASSAGTPNEQFF. The CDR3 coding sequence is TGTGCCAGCAGTGCCGGGACGCCCAATGAGCAGTTCTTC.

This clonotype came up a few times. The rearrangement joins TRBV9 to TRBJ1-2; D call uncertain. This CDR3 has 15 residues. The germline CDR1 and CDR2 sequences are SGDLS and YYNGEE. With 3 bases removed from V and 4 bases from J, the gap between germline ends came to 16 bases. The CDR3 here is CASSAMERTVYGYTF. In DNA, the CDR3 is TGTGCCAGCAGCGCGATGGAAAGGACGGTCTATGGCTACACCTTC.

This clonotype was counted ten times or more. The V call is TRBV7-9, the J call TRBJ1-1; D remains unclear. The germline gives CDR1 SEHNR, CDR2 FQNEAQ (reference sequence). Trimming removed 5 bases from V and 4 bases from J, with 11 bases in between. The length of the CDR3 is 13 residues. This CDR3 reads CASSLDMGTEAFF. The CDR3 bases are TGTGCCAGCAGCCTCGACATGGGCACTGAAGCTTTCTTT.

The rearrangement links TRBV13 to TRBJ2-5; tentative D call: TRBD2 (5 bases). V was trimmed by 4 bases and J by 2 bases, leaving 8 bases between them. This CDR3 has 13 amino acids. Germline V gives CDR1 PRHDT, CDR2 FYEKMQ (reference sequence). The CDR3 spells CASSSDSQETQYF. The CDR3 DNA reads as TGTGCCAGCAGCTCGGACTCTCAAGAGACCCAGTACTTC.

This chain connects TRBV15 to TRBJ1-2; 7 bases fit TRBD1. The CDR3 extends over 15 amino acids. Germline-derived CDR1 and CDR2 are LNHNV and YYDKDF (reference sequence). The junction had 5 bases not matched to a gene; V was cut back by 0 bases and J by 4 bases. CDR3 loop: CATSRESAGGYGYTF. The CDR3 region has the DNA TGTGCCACCAGCAGAGAATCGGCAGGGGGCTATGGCTACACCTTC.

This sequence joins TRBV7-8 and TRBJ1-2; 7 bases are shared with TRBD1. In germline, CDR1 is SGHVS, CDR2 FQNEAQ. This CDR3 spans 15 amino acids. V was pared by 4 bases and J by 4 bases, with 9 bases of the junction left unmatched. This chain's CDR3 is CASSSMGQLLYGYTF. The CDR3 DNA sequence: TGTGCCAGCAGCTCAATGGGACAGCTCCTCTATGGCTACACCTTC. Supplemented by reference TRBV7-8 and TRBJ1-2, the full variable domain reads GAGVSQSPRYKVAKRGQDVALRCDPISGHVSLFWYQQALGQGPEFLTYFQNEAQLDKSGLPSDRFFAERPEGSVSTLKIQRTQQEDSAVYLCASSSMGQLLYGYTFGSGTRLTVV.

The chain is built from TRBV6-1 and TRBJ2-2; D is undetermined. The germline gives CDR1 MNHNS, CDR2 SASEGT. The germline V and J ends were trimmed by 0 bases and 5 bases, with 13 bases remaining between them. The CDR3 runs 16 residues. CDR3 sequence (DNA): TGTGCCAGCAGTGAAGCGCAAATGGTCACTACCGGGGAGCTGTTTTTT. Its translation: CASSEAQMVTTGELFF.

The V gene is TRBV5-1, the J gene TRBJ2-5; a possible D gene is TRBD2 (5 bases). Germline V gene lookup returns CDR1 SGHRS and CDR2 YFSETQ. With 0 bases removed from V and 5 bases from J, the gap between germline ends came to 11 bases. This CDR3 has 14 residues. For the CDR3, the DNA is TGCGCCAGCAGCTTGGCCTCTAGCATGGAGACCCAGTACTTC. It encodes CASSLASSMETQYF.